This TCR beta chain comes out of a study of blood T cell repertoires in COVID-19. V trimming: 5 bases; J trimming: 2 bases; junction bases outside the gene matches: 5. Per germline, CDR1 SGHVS and CDR2 FNYEAQ. CDR3 length: 15 amino acids. Clones were read by immunoSEQ multiplex PCR, and TCRdb kept only the in-frame ones, dropping some. The top ten clones hold around an eighth of a sample with about 180,000 clones, 60% to 80% of them seen once. This rearrangement joins TRBV7-6 to TRBJ2-2; 7 nucleotides match TRBD2. This clonotype originated in a man aged 55 to 70 who had been exposed to COVID-19. The sample taken for sequencing was PBMCs or T cells enriched from blood (not recorded which). The CDR3 coding sequence is TGTGCCAGCAGCCGCCTAGCGGCTAACACCGGGGAGCTGTTTTTT. It is translated as CASSRLAANTGELFF.